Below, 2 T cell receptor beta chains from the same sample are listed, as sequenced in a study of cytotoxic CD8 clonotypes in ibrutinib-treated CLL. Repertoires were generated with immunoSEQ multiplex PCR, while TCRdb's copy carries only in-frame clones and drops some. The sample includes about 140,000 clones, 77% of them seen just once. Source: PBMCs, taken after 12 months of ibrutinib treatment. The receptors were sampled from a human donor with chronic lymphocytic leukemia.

The CDR3 DNA follows: TGTGCCAGTAGTATGGGGGTTGGGGGAGGCACAGATACGCAGTATTTT. Its protein is CASSMGVGGGTDTQYF. The rearrangement links TRBV19 to TRBJ2-3, with D perhaps given as TRBD1 or TRBD2 (5 bases each). The CDR3 has 16 amino acids. Germline CDR1 reads LNHDA; CDR2 reads SQIVND (reference sequence). V was pared by 3 bases and J by 1 base, with 14 bases between.

The chain's CDR3 is CASSFAGHTEAFF. As DNA, the CDR3 is TGTGCCAGCAGCTTCGCAGGGCATACTGAAGCTTTCTTT. The chain combines TRBV7-2 with TRBJ1-1; tentative D call: TRBD1 (5 bases). V was pared by 3 bases and J by 5 bases, with 10 bases between. The CDR3 spans 13 residues. CDR1 is SGHTA and CDR2 is FQGNSA in the germline V gene.